Below are 25 T cell receptor beta chains sequenced from a single sample in a study of neoadjuvant anti-PD-1 for oral cavity cancer (dated by TCRdb to the early 2020s). What this sample's time point label stands for: after neoadjuvant nivolumab, at surgical resection. The library was obtained by the immunoSEQ multiplex PCR assay. This immuneACCESS table, as held by TCRdb, lists in-frame sequences with V and J called but not all clones. Of the missing ones, under half trace to an unresolved V gene in checked studies; the others have no known cause. In this sample the table shows thousands of clones, about four fifths of which occur a single time. The ten largest clones capture 3.5% to 5% of the sample. Source: PBMCs, taken after nivolumab (anti-PD-1) treatment. These receptors were obtained from a person aged 40 to 85 with oral cavity squamous cell carcinoma.

The V call is TRBV5-5, the J call TRBJ1-2, with D uncertain. CDR1 and CDR2 from the germline V gene are SGHKS and YYEKEE (reference sequence). This CDR3 region has 15 residues. The germline V and J ends were trimmed by 4 bases and 3 bases, with 16 bases remaining between them. CDR3 sequence (DNA): TGTGCCAGCAGCCCCCGGGTAGAGGGTGACTATGGCTACACCTTC. Translating it yields CASSPRVEGDYGYTF.

The CDR3 DNA is TGTGCCAGCAGTTACGGAGGGAATGGCTACACCTTC. This gives the protein CASSYGGNGYTF. This sequence joins TRBV6-6 and TRBJ1-2; D is undetermined. This CDR3 contains 12 residues. V gave up 2 bases and J gave up 6 bases, with 7 bases separating them. The germline V gene encodes CDR1 MNHNY and CDR2 SVGAGI (reference sequence).

This clone was found a few times. The rearrangement links TRBV10-3 to TRBJ1-1; D is perhaps TRBD1 (6 bases). This CDR3 has 15 amino acids. Trimming stripped 4 bases from V and 11 bases from J, with 23 bases between. The germline V gene has CDR1 ENHRY and CDR2 SYGVKD. Here the CDR3 reads CAISVSGTGPERAFF. CDR3 sequence (DNA): TGTGCCATCAGTGTATCCGGAACAGGGCCCGAGAGGGCTTTCTTT.

The chain joins TRBV7-2 to TRBJ2-7, with 10 positions matching TRBD1. The CDR3 runs 15 residues. Germline lookup yields CDR1 SGHTA and CDR2 FQGNSA. V gave up 0 bases and J gave up 2 bases; unmatched junction bases: 1. The CDR3 coding sequence is TGTGCCAGCAGCTTAGCAGGACAGGGGGCCTACGAGCAGTACTTC. It yields the protein CASSLAGQGAYEQYF.

CDR3 DNA: TGTGCCAGCAGTGTACAAGGTGGAAGAGATACGCAGTATTTT. Translated, it gives CASSVQGGRDTQYF. The J gene is TRBJ2-3, the V gene TRBV6-4, with D hard to call. This CDR3 comprises 14 residues. From germline, CDR1 is MRHNA and CDR2 SNTAGT. V was clipped by 4 bases and J by 5 bases, with 13 bases between them.

The CDR3 DNA follows: TGCGCCAGCAGCCAAGCTTTGAGGGCTTCCGGGGAGCTGTTTTTT. It specifies CASSQALRASGELFF. The rearrangement joins TRBV4-1 to TRBJ2-2, with D possibly matching TRBD2 (5 bases). This CDR3 contains 15 residues. Trimming took 1 base from V and 6 from J, leaving 12 bases between them. The germline gives CDR1 MGHRA, CDR2 YSYEKL.

This clone came up a few times. The chain recombines TRBV7-8 with TRBJ2-4; no firm D call. Looked up from germline, CDR1 is SGHVS and CDR2 is FQNEAQ. The CDR3 has 15 residues. The V gene lost 1 base and the J gene lost 0 bases, with 7 bases spanning the gap. CDR3 DNA: TGTGCCAGCAGCTTAGGGACCGTAGCCAAAAACATTCAGTACTTC. It yields the protein CASSLGTVAKNIQYF.

This clone was detected only once. The chain is built from TRBV5-1 and TRBJ2-1; 7 bases fit TRBD2. This CDR3 is 16 amino acids long. V was pared by 0 bases and J by 0 bases, with 3 bases of the junction left unmatched. Germline assignment: CDR1 SGHRS and CDR2 YFSETQ. CDR3 protein: CASSLVGGSSYNEQFF. The CDR3 DNA is TGCGCCAGCAGCTTGGTTGGCGGGAGCTCCTACAATGAGCAGTTCTTC.

The rearrangement links TRBV7-2 to TRBJ2-4, with D perhaps TRBD1 (5 bases). In germline, CDR1 is SGHTA, CDR2 FQGNSA. Between the trimmed V and J ends, which lost 1 base and 4 bases, there was a span of 14 bases. The CDR3 totals 16 residues. DNA for the CDR3: TGTGCCAGCAGCTTAGAAATAGGGCAGGGTAAAAACATTCAGTACTTC. It codes for CASSLEIGQGKNIQYF.

The CDR3 DNA reads TGTGCCAGCAGCTTGGGGTCAGGGCAAGAGACCCAGTACTTC. It codes for CASSLGSGQETQYF. This rearrangement joins TRBV5-4 to TRBJ2-5, with D maybe TRBD1 (5 bases). The V end was cut by 0 bases, the J end by 2 bases, with 8 bases between. CDR1 SGHNT and CDR2 YYREEE come from the germline V gene (reference sequence). The CDR3 totals 14 residues.

The chain is built from TRBV29-1 and TRBJ2-3; a weak D match, TRBD2 (6 bases). The CDR3 extends over 18 amino acids. The germline gives CDR1 SQVTM, CDR2 ANQGSEA. The V end lost 7 bases, the J end lost 1 base, and 27 bases lay between the germline ends. This CDR3 reads CSDHNNNNAWGGTDTQYF. The CDR3 DNA sequence: TGCAGCGACCATAATAACAACAATGCATGGGGGGGCACAGATACGCAGTATTTT.

The J gene is TRBJ1-5, the V gene TRBV5-6; maybe TRBD1 (5 bases). The V end lost 2 bases, the J end lost 9 bases, and 18 bases lay between the germline ends. This CDR3 has 15 amino acids. CDR1 and CDR2 (germline): SGHDT, YYEEEE. The CDR3 nucleotides are TGTGCCAGCAGCTTTGGGGGAGCCCTGGGGCGGCCCCAGCATTTT. Translating gives CASSFGGALGRPQHF. The variable domain in full, completed from reference TRBV5-6 and TRBJ1-5, reads DAGVTQSPTHLIKTRGQQVTLRCSPKSGHDTVSWYQQALGQGPQFIFQYYEEEERQRGNFPDRFSGHQFPNYSSELNVNALLLGDSALYLCASSFGGALGRPQHFGDGTRLSIL.

J is TRBJ1-4 and V is TRBV5-1; D perhaps matches TRBD1 (6 bases). Looked up from germline, CDR1 is SGHRS and CDR2 is YFSETQ. The CDR3 is made up of 14 amino acids. Trimming left V 5 bases short and J 3 bases short, with 11 bases between. CDR3 protein: CASSLSGANEKLFF. CDR3 coding DNA: TGCGCCAGCAGTTTGTCAGGGGCTAATGAAAAACTGTTTTTT.

This clone occurred a few times. The rearrangement links TRBV2 to TRBJ1-1; D remains unclear. The CDR3 runs to 13 residues. The germline CDR1 and CDR2 sequences are SNHLY and FYNNEI. The V end lost 1 base, the J end lost 2 bases, and 5 bases lay between the germline ends. DNA for the CDR3: TGTGCCAGCAGTGAAGAGGCTAACACTGAAGCTTTCTTT. Residues: CASSEEANTEAFF.

The V gene is TRBV27, the J gene TRBJ2-3, with TRBD2 matching over 10 bases. The CDR3 loop spans 15 amino acids. V lost 2 bases, J lost 2 bases, and 1 base stayed unmatched. The germline CDR1 and CDR2 sequences are MNHEY and SMNVEV (reference sequence). The CDR3 nucleotides read TGTGCCAGCAGTTTAAGCGGGAGGGCCACAGATACGCAGTATTTT. This codes for CASSLSGRATDTQYF.

V is TRBV19 and J is TRBJ1-5, with 7 bases matching TRBD1. This CDR3 spans 15 amino acids. The J segment lost 0 bases and the V segment lost 7 bases, leaving 6 bases of the junction unmatched. Germline V CDR1 and CDR2: LNHDA, SQIVND (reference sequence). The CDR3 DNA follows: TGTGCCAGTACCTGGACAGGCTATAGCAATCAGCCCCAGCATTTT. Its protein product is CASTWTGYSNQPQHF.

This chain links TRBV6-5 with TRBJ1-1; TRBD1 matches at 9 bases. Germline V gives CDR1 MNHEY, CDR2 SVGAGI. The ends lost 6 bases at V and 3 bases at J; junction bases unmatched: 5. CDR3 length: 14 residues. The CDR3 reads CASREQGAYTEAFF. The CDR3 coding sequence is TGTGCCAGCAGGGAACAGGGGGCCTACACTGAAGCTTTCTTT.

This clone was seen a few times. This chain connects TRBV11-2 to TRBJ2-7; TRBD2 is a possible D gene (6 bases). The germline V and J ends were trimmed by 2 bases and 2 bases, with 13 bases remaining between them. The CDR3 spans 15 residues. Germline V gene sequence: CDR1 SGHAT, CDR2 FQNNGV. CDR3 in DNA: TGTGCCAGCAGCTTAATAGGAGGGTACCCCTACGAGCAGTACTTC. Its translation is CASSLIGGYPYEQYF.

DNA for the CDR3: TGCGCCACCGCGAGGGACAGTTCTAGCACAGATACGCAGTATTTT. Translated: CATARDSSSTDTQYF. The V and J genes are TRBV5-1 and TRBJ2-3, with TRBD1 matching 7 bases. V was clipped by 9 bases and J by 0 bases; unmatched bases: 10. Germline V CDR1 and CDR2: SGHRS, YFSETQ. There are 15 residues in the CDR3.

CDR3 sequence: CASTPLGHGGLNTEAFF. CDR3 in DNA: TGTGCCAGCACCCCTCTGGGACACGGGGGCTTGAACACTGAAGCTTTCTTT. The chain employs TRBV28 and TRBJ1-1; a possible D gene is TRBD1 (6 bases). V lost 7 bases, J lost 0 bases, and 21 bases lay in between. Germline V gene sequence: CDR1 MDHEN, CDR2 SYDVKM. The length of the CDR3 is 17 residues.

This chain joins TRBV9 and TRBJ2-2, with 12 nucleotides matching TRBD2. This CDR3 region has 16 residues. Germline CDR1 and CDR2: SGDLS and YYNGEE. The ends lost 4 bases at V and 3 bases at J; junction bases unmatched: 4. CDR3 region: CASSPRLAGDTGELFF. The CDR3 coding sequence is TGTGCCAGCAGCCCCCGACTAGCGGGGGACACCGGGGAGCTGTTTTTT.

This chain joins TRBV2 and TRBJ1-6; no clear D. CDR3 length: 14 residues. Germline V gene lookup returns CDR1 SNHLY and CDR2 FYNNEI. The V end was cut by 6 bases, the J end by 9 bases, with 15 bases between. CDR3 residues: CASRRHEVRSPLHF. The CDR3, as DNA: TGTGCCAGCAGGCGACACGAGGTGCGTTCACCCCTCCACTTT.

The CDR3 bases are TGTGCTAGTGGTTCCACGAGGGGCACTGAAGCTTTCTTT. It is translated as CASGSTRGTEAFF. V gene TRBV12-5 combines with J gene TRBJ1-1, with D maybe TRBD1 (5 bases). The V end lost 4 bases, the J end lost 4 bases, and 10 bases lay between the germline ends. Germline assignment: CDR1 LGHNT and CDR2 FRNRAP. There are 13 residues in the CDR3.

The J gene is TRBJ2-1, the V gene TRBV5-1; the match to TRBD2 covers 7 bases. The germline V gene encodes CDR1 SGHRS and CDR2 YFSETQ. This CDR3 contains 15 residues. The trim removed 5 bases at V and 5 bases at J, leaving 10 bases unmatched. CDR3 sequence (DNA): TGCGCCAGCAGTTCGAGGGCTAGCGGCAACAATGAGCAGTTCTTC. Translation: CASSSRASGNNEQFF.

This clone has more than one count but fewer than ten. The chain combines TRBV11-3 with TRBJ2-7, with a weak D call TRBD2 (6 bases). Germline lookup yields CDR1 SGHNT and CDR2 YENEEA. The ends were cut back, 5 bases at V and 5 bases at J, with 13 bases in the middle. The CDR3 covers 13 residues. The CDR3 nucleotides read TGTGCCAGCAGCGGGCTGGAGGGGCACGAGCAGTACTTC. It specifies CASSGLEGHEQYF.